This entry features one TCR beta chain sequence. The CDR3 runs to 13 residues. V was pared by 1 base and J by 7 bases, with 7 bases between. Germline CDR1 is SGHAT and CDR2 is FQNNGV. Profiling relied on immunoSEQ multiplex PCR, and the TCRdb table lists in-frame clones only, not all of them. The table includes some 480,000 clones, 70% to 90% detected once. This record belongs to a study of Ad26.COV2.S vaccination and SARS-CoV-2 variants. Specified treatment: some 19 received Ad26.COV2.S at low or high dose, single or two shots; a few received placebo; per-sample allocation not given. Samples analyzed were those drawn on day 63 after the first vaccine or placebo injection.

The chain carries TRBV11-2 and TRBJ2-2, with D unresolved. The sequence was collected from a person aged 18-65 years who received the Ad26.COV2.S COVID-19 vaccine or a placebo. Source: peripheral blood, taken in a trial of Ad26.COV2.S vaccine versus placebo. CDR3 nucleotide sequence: TGTGCCAGCAGCTTAGCGGTCGTCGGGGAGCTGTTTTTT. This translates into CASSLAVVGELFF. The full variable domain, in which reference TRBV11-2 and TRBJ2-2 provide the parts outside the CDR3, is EAGVAQSPRYKIIEKRQSVAFWCNPISGHATLYWYQQILGQGPKLLIQFQNNGVVDDSQLPKDRFSAERLKGVDSTLKIQPAKLEDSAVYLCASSLAVVGELFFGEGSRLTVL.